This T cell receptor beta chain was identified during a study of memory CD8 T cells in hepatitis C reinfection. Trimming pared 1 base from V and 7 bases from J, leaving 8 bases between. The CDR3 has 13 amino acids. Germline V lookup: CDR1 SGHVS, CDR2 FNYEAQ. This clone was seen only a few times. Only in-frame clones appear in the TCRdb table, and some are missing; sequencing was by immunoSEQ multiplex PCR. In the table there are approximately 52,000 clones, roughly nine tenths of which are singletons. As to time point: pre-reinfection, 55 to 20 weeks before reinfection detection. TCR sequencing was done directly ex vivo on sorted cells, without expansion in vitro.

The V gene is TRBV7-6, the J gene TRBJ1-5; no clear D gene. Source material: naive CD8+ T cells sorted from blood. The origin of this receptor is a man aged 18-30 years with hepatitis C virus infection. CDR3 residues: CASSLVSGQPQHF. The CDR3 nucleotides are TGTGCCAGCAGCTTAGTTTCCGGGCAGCCCCAGCATTTT.